This T cell receptor beta chain was recovered during a study of cytomegalovirus exposure and HLA in healthy donors (dated by TCRdb to 2015 to 2018). At the level of the whole study: An earlier analysis of 587 of the donors reported 250 to 350 Gb of sequence data and roughly 120 million unique TCR beta sequences obtained from around 170 million T cells. An early release covering 500 to 750 HLA-typed donors comprised roughly 300 gigabases of sequencing data and tens of millions of unique TCR sequences. Among the roughly 380 genotyped donors, 75% to 90% belonged to the genetic ancestry cluster associated with self-reported Caucasian donors. The study aimed to test whether signatures of past pathogen exposure could be identified by cataloging public T cell receptors. Using immunosequencing, the study profiled T cell repertoires from some 670 subjects and related those repertoires to cytomegalovirus serostatus. Besides the first cohort of more than 650 subjects, a separate validation cohort made up of 95 to 150 different subjects was used. To predict cytomegalovirus infection status, the study brought together high-throughput TCR immunosequencing, statistical association of individual TCRs with disease status, and machine learning. In a later analysis, previously published TCR beta repertoires from fewer than 750 donors were re-analyzed and high-resolution HLA genotyping was added so that TCR occurrence patterns could be studied. Rather than drawing on any new phenotypic data, the later analysis identified candidate immune exposures from TCR beta sequences and the way those sequences occurred across donors. An earlier analysis of roughly 580 of the donors used high-throughput TCR beta sequencing to judge whether each TCR beta V gene segment behaved as functional or pseudogenic. Donor age, sex, ethnicity and CMV serostatus were compiled together with the repertoire data. Genome-wide SNP genotypes for about 60% of the roughly 670 donors were used in a later genetic analysis, which treated that subset as a discovery cohort. Every repertoire in the discovery cohort had been generated on one and the same sequencing platform. HLA typing covered class I and class II loci at four-digit resolution. The number of donors typed differed by locus, with roughly 620-630 for A, B, C, DRB1 and DQB1, approximately 500 for DQA1, 600 to 610 for DPA1, and about 450 for DPB1. A few DR-DQ haplotypes were handled as single units for association and clustering because linkage in the cohort was strong. Among over 350 genotyped donors of the cohort, an average of around 240,000 unique TCR beta nucleotide sequences were sequenced per donor, 15% to 20% of them non-productive. General conclusions and limits of the study: While some public TCRs were present in many individuals, most TCR sequences turned up only very rarely across donors. Roughly uniform sequencing depth across donors was assumed in presence/absence analyses, although this assumption may not hold. Some IMGT-functional V segments, including TRBV6-2 and TRBV6-3, could not be distinguished by the 87-base-pair reads and were therefore excluded. At a false discovery rate of 0.05, a later analysis linked 16,000 or so TCR beta sequences to specific HLA alleles. CMV serostatus was the only immune exposure information available for the cohort. According to a later genetic analysis, donors in an Asian-associated ancestry cluster had fewer N-insertions in productive TCRs than the roughly 700-donor mean. This cohort had only TCR beta chains sequenced, and the lack of alpha or paired-chain data limited which features could be detected. When HLA alleles, especially DR and DQ, strongly co-occurred, attributing TCR associations to individual alleles was difficult. Because counts were too low, seventeen rarely observed V segments, including chromosome 9 orphons, were excluded from the earlier analysis of some 540 of the donors. The authors suggested that the approach could potentially be extended to other disease states and immunological phenotypes. A total of fewer than 200 TCR beta chains were listed by the study as associated with cytomegalovirus. A further reported finding was that TCR beta sequences accurately predicted the HLA-A and HLA-B alleles for most subjects in the first cohort. The classifier was reported to diagnose cytomegalovirus status with high specificity and sensitivity in both the original and validation cohorts. The sequencing pipeline was judged likely to have produced a cluster of highly shared sequence variants as a technical artifact. Broadly in line with IMGT annotations, most TCR beta V segments showed up in productive rearrangements about 90% or about 30% of the time in an earlier analysis of 450 to 600 of the donors. V-gene and J-gene trimming of TCR beta chains was associated with a missense DCLRE1C variant in a later genetic analysis, and the association was replicated in an independent cohort. Several of the top co-occurrence clusters appeared to be linked to parvovirus B19, influenza, CMV and Epstein-Barr virus, according to a later analysis. Because some donors lacked HLA typing at each locus, the association tests relied only on the typed subset. Correlated functional status among segregating V segments might be attributable to linkage disequilibrium, but an unknown experimental factor could not be ruled out. In a later analysis, TCR association rates were found to vary across HLA loci, with the most associated TCRs seen for DRB1 alleles and the fewest for HLA-C alleles. In vitro tests confirmed that a few of the cytomegalovirus-associated TCR beta chains recognize cytomegalovirus antigens. A later analysis found that HLA-associated TCR beta chains were more clonally expanded and had lower generation probabilities than equally common non-associated chains. Most CMV-associated TCR beta chains appeared to be HLA-restricted in a later analysis, and the HLA associations seemed to be driven largely by CMV exposure.

CDR1 and CDR2 are drawn from the germline V gene: MNHEY, SVGAGI. The V and J ends are trimmed by 11 bases and 3 bases, leaving 16 bases between them. Reading from cysteine to phenylalanine, the CDR3 counts 13 amino acids. The retained sequence is limited to the CDR3, 39 bases, with the frame set at the first base. Receptor libraries were prepared by the immunoSEQ multiplex PCR assay. The multiplex PCR relied on a mix of 60 forward primers for TCR Vbeta segments and 13 reverse primers for TCR Jbeta segments. Amplification of the CDR3 region of rearranged TCR beta genes was performed with a multiplex PCR assay on genomic DNA. On the Illumina HiSeq System, the amplified TCR beta libraries were sequenced as 87-base-pair reads. The authors' pipeline ran thus. A later analysis counted about 80 million unique TCR beta chains across the 550 to 700 repertoires, and some 11 million of these chains were shared by at least two donors. Raw reads were error-corrected and collapsed into unique sequences with a nearest-neighbor algorithm that merged closely related sequences to remove PCR and sequencing errors. CDR3 sequences were aligned to IMGT reference sequences to assign V, D and J gene segments. Each retained sequence needed at least a six-nucleotide match to both a V gene segment and a J gene segment. A rearrangement was called productive if the CDR3 had no stop codons and remained in frame with V and J, and every other rearrangement was called non-productive. CDR3 was defined according to IMGT convention as the region running from the second conserved V-encoded cysteine to the conserved J-encoded phenylalanine. In an earlier analysis of approximately 590 of the donors, sequences lacking an unambiguous match to a single V gene segment were excluded. An earlier analysis of several hundred of the donors classified V segments as functional when productive rearrangements were above 56.7% and as segregating when the standard deviation between donors was above 5%. To diagnose cytomegalovirus status from the catalog of TCR beta chain sequences, a statistical classification framework was built. In a later analysis, TCR nucleotide sequences were compared against IMGT/GENE-DB human TR gene sequences so that V and J genes could be assigned. Using the TCRdist pipeline, a later analysis assigned CDR3 sequences along with most-parsimonious VDJ recombination scenarios. In a later analysis, each TCR beta chain was defined by its CDR3 amino acid sequence together with its V-gene family, and reads lacking a unique V-gene family were excluded. As a way to deal with suspected cross-contamination and a sequencing artifact, a later analysis dropped hundreds of nucleotide sequences that were highly shared and had low generation probability. A later analysis calculated a clonal expansion index for each public chain from normalized within-repertoire ranks of inferred template counts. Generation probabilities in a later analysis came from a VDJ recombination model fitted to out-of-frame rearrangements, and those results were checked against IGoR. In a later analysis, hypergeometric tests were used to score TCR-TCR, TCR-HLA and TCR-CMV co-occurrence, with a repertoire-size bias correction applied to TCR pairs. False discovery rates were estimated in a later analysis by permuting HLA or CMV assignments 20 times. A later analysis grouped co-occurring TCRs with DBSCAN, adding TCRdist sequence similarity when clustering within HLA-allele-positive subsets. Repertoires with fewer than 30,000 or more than 120,000 public chains were left out of co-occurrence clustering, as were four to six repertoires with anomalous nucleotide sharing. This immuneACCESS table, as held by TCRdb, lists in-frame sequences with V and J called but not all clones. Of the missing ones, under half trace to an unresolved V gene in checked studies; the others have no known cause. The V and J calls and the clone size are those of that table, but D and trimming were determined from the DNA. The sample has 150,000 to 200,000 clones on record, around 68% of them singletons. Over 1.2% of the sample rests with the top ten.

Notes on this clone: No cognate antigen has been identified for it. Nothing much larger sits one base from this clone, and base qualities are not available.

The cohort was made up of several hundred healthy bone marrow donors. All cohort members were sampled while nominally healthy, although unrecorded immune exposures were likely present. The donor tested CMV seronegative, placing the donor among the 350 or so seronegative members of the cohort. A peripheral blood sample was provided by each donor, and peripheral blood mononuclear cells were used for TCR beta sequencing. Genomic DNA was extracted from the blood cell samples with the Qiagen DNeasy Blood Extraction Kit. The chain is encoded by TRBV6-5 joined to TRBJ1-2; TRBD1 could be the D gene, as 6 bases match. The clonotype was recovered from a man between 50 and 59 years old in good health and CMV-seronegative. The sample taken for sequencing was PBMCs. The CDR3 protein: CAALGGGDYGYTF. The sequenced DNA is TGTGCCGCCCTTGGGGGGGGCGACTATGGCTACACCTTC.